These 12 T cell receptor beta chains came from one sample sequenced in a study of blood T cell repertoires in COVID-19. Profiling relied on immunoSEQ multiplex PCR, and the TCRdb table lists in-frame clones only, not all of them. The table has 95,000 to 110,000 clones, about 89% seen once; the top ten hold roughly 3.6%. The sequenced sample consisted of peripheral blood. The receptors stem from a woman aged 60-75 years with acute or convalescent COVID-19.

The chain couples TRBV6-1 to TRBJ1-2; possibly TRBD1 for D (6 bases). The length of the CDR3 is 15 residues. Germline lookup yields CDR1 MNHNS and CDR2 SASEGT. Trimming shortened V by 0 bases and J by 7 bases, and 15 bases separated the two germline ends. The DNA for the CDR3 is TGTGCCAGCAGTGAAGCGCCGGCGGGGGCGGTTGGCTACACCTTC. Protein product: CASSEAPAGAVGYTF.

This rearrangement joins TRBV19 to TRBJ1-1; maybe TRBD1 (6 bases). CDR3 length: 14 residues. Per germline, CDR1 LNHDA and CDR2 SQIVND (reference sequence). The V end was cut by 3 bases, the J end by 1 base, with 9 bases between. CDR3: CASSMVRGNTEAFF. In DNA, the CDR3 is TGTGCCAGTAGTATGGTCAGGGGGAACACTGAAGCTTTCTTT.

The chain couples TRBV30 to TRBJ2-5; TRBD2 aligns across 12 bases. Unmatched junction bases numbered 5, after V lost 2 bases and J lost 4 bases. This CDR3 region has 15 residues. CDR1 GTSNPN and CDR2 SVGIG come from the germline V gene (reference sequence). CDR3 sequence: CAWSRGLAGSETQYF. The CDR3, as DNA: TGTGCCTGGAGTCGAGGACTAGCGGGGTCAGAGACCCAGTACTTC.

The CDR3 sequence is CASSLEAERYYGYTF. Written as DNA, the CDR3 is TGCGCCAGCAGCTTGGAGGCGGAAAGGTACTATGGCTACACCTTC. The J gene is TRBJ1-2, the V gene TRBV5-1; no reliable D call. The CDR3 has 15 amino acids. Germline CDR1 SGHRS, CDR2 YFSETQ. Trimming left V 0 bases short and J 3 bases short, with 12 bases between.

V is TRBV30 and J is TRBJ2-1; 12 bases line up with TRBD2. CDR1 is GTSNPN and CDR2 is SVGIG in the germline V gene (reference sequence). J was trimmed by 2 bases and V by 8 bases; bases with no gene match: 16. The CDR3 is 18 amino acids. The CDR3 coding sequence is TGTGCCCGAAGGACTAGCGGGATCCAGAGGGATACCTACAATGAGCAGTTCTTC. Its translation is CARRTSGIQRDTYNEQFF.

The V and J genes are TRBV18 and TRBJ2-1; 7 bases agree with TRBD1. Germline CDR1 reads KGHSH; CDR2 reads LQKENI. This CDR3 has 16 residues. J gave up 7 bases and V 0 bases, and 9 bases lay outside the gene matches. CDR3 nucleotide sequence: TGTGCCAGCTCACCACCCGGGACAGTCCTCGGTAATGAGCAGTTCTTC. Translated, it gives CASSPPGTVLGNEQFF.

The rearrangement joins TRBV19 to TRBJ1-2; a weak D match, TRBD1 (6 bases). The V gene lost 6 bases and the J gene lost 1 base, with 15 bases spanning the gap. This CDR3 contains 15 residues. The germline CDR1 and CDR2 sequences are LNHDA and SQIVND (reference sequence). As DNA, the CDR3 is TGTGCCAGTAGCCAAGACAGGCTTAGTAACTATGGCTACACCTTC. Encoded protein: CASSQDRLSNYGYTF.

This clone was seen more than once but under ten times. The V and J genes are TRBV9 and TRBJ1-1; 9 bases align to TRBD1. Looked up from germline, CDR1 is SGDLS and CDR2 is YYNGEE. The length of the CDR3 is 15 residues. After removal of 0 bases from V and 8 bases from J, the junction contained 8 bases not matched to a gene. The CDR3 is CASSVVGGQGAEAFF. The CDR3 region has the DNA TGTGCCAGCAGCGTAGTAGGGGGACAGGGTGCGGAAGCTTTCTTT.

This chain connects TRBV18 to TRBJ1-5, with D possibly TRBD1 on 5 matching bases. Trimming stripped 1 base from V and 7 bases from J, with 17 bases between. Germline V gene data show CDR1 as KGHSH and CDR2 as LQKENI. The CDR3 spans 16 residues. The CDR3 here is CASSPLAGQGEQPQHF. CDR3 sequence (DNA): TGTGCCAGCTCACCACTGGCAGGGCAAGGAGAGCAGCCCCAGCATTTT.

This sequence joins TRBV4-1 and TRBJ1-5, with D uncertain. CDR3 length: 15 amino acids. V gave up 0 bases and J gave up 0 bases, with 6 bases separating them. Germline CDR1 and CDR2: MGHRA and YSYEKL. The CDR3 nucleotides read TGCGCCAGCAGCCAAGAGGCGGGTAGCAATCAGCCCCAGCATTTT. Its protein is CASSQEAGSNQPQHF.

This clone was detected once. This chain uses TRBV30 with TRBJ2-3; TRBD2 might be the D (5 bases). The germline V gene encodes CDR1 GTSNPN and CDR2 SVGIG (reference sequence). CDR3 size: 14 residues. V dropped 3 bases and J dropped 3 bases, with 13 bases sitting between them. This chain's CDR3 is CAWRDSGRTDTQYF. The CDR3 region has the DNA TGTGCCTGGAGGGACTCCGGACGGACAGATACGCAGTATTTT.

The chain combines TRBV2 with TRBJ2-7; D is ambiguous. Trimming pared 5 bases from V and 3 bases from J, leaving 8 bases between. CDR1 SNHLY and CDR2 FYNNEI come from the germline V gene. The CDR3 is 12 residues long. CDR3 in DNA: TGTGCCAGCAGTACAGTCGGCTACGAGCAGTACGTC. Protein sequence: CASSTVGYEQYV.